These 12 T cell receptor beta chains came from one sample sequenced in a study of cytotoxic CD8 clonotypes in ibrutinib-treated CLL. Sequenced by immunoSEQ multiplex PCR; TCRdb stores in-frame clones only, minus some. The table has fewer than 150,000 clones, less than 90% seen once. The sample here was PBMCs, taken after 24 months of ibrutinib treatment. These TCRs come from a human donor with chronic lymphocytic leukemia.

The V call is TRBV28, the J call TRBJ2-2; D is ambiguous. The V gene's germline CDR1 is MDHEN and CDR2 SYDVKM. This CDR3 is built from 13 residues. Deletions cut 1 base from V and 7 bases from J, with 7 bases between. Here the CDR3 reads CASSLSDGGELFF. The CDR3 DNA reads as TGTGCCAGCAGTTTATCGGACGGCGGGGAGCTGTTTTTT.

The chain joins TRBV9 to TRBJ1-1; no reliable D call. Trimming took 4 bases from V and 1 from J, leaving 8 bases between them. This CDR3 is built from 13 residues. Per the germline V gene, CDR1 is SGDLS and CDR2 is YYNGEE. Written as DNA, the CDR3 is TGTGCCAGCAGCTTCGGGCGGAACACTGAAGCTTTCTTT. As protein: CASSFGRNTEAFF.

Written as DNA, the CDR3 is TGTGCCAGCAGCCCCCTAGGGGTCTACGAGCAGTACTTC. Translated, it gives CASSPLGVYEQYF. The gene calls are TRBV7-2 and TRBJ2-7; a possible D gene is TRBD1 (5 bases). V was clipped by 5 bases and J by 3 bases, with 11 bases between them. This CDR3 spans 13 amino acids. Germline lookup yields CDR1 SGHTA and CDR2 FQGNSA.

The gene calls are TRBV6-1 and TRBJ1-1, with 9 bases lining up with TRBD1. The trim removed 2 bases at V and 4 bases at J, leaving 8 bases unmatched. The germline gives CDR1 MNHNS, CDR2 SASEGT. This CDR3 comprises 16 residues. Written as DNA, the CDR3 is TGTGCCAGCAGTGAACACAGGGGGCGCGGCGGCACTGAAGCTTTCTTT. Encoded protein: CASSEHRGRGGTEAFF.

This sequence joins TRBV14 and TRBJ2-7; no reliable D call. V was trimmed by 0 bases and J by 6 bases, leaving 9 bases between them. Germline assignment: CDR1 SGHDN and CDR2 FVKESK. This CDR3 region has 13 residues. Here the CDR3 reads CASSQDLWSEQYF. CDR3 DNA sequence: TGTGCCAGCAGCCAAGATCTATGGAGCGAGCAGTACTTC.

CDR3: CSVVGGGVAFF. The CDR3 DNA reads TGCAGCGTTGTCGGTGGTGGGGTAGCTTTCTTT. The chain recombines TRBV29-1 with TRBJ1-1, with D uncertain. Trimming pared 4 bases from V and 10 bases from J, leaving 13 bases between. CDR1 and CDR2 (germline): SQVTM, ANQGSEA. The CDR3 is made up of 11 amino acids.

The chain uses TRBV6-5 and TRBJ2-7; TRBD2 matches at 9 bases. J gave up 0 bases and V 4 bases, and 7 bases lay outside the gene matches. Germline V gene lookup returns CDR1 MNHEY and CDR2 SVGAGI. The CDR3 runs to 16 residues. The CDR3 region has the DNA TGTGCCAGCAGTTCCCGGAGCGGGGGGAGCTCCTACGAGCAGTACTTC. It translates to CASSSRSGGSSYEQYF.

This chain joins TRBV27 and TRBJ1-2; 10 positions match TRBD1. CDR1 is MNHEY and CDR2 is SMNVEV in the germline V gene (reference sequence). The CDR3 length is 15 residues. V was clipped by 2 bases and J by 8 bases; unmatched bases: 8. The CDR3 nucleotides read TGTGCCAGCAGTTTAGATGGGACAGGGGTGATAGGCTACACCTTC. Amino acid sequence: CASSLDGTGVIGYTF.

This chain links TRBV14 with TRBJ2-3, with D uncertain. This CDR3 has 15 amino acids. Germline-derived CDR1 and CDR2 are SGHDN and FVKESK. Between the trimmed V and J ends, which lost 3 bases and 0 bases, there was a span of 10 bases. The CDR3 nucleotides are TGTGCCAGCAGCCACCTCAGGCCTAGCACAGATACGCAGTATTTT. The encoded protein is CASSHLRPSTDTQYF.

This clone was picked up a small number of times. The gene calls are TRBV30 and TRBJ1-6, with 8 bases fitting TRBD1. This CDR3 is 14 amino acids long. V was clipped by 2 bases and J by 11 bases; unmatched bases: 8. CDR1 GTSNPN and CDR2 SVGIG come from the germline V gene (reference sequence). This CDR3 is CAWSSGQVFPPLHF. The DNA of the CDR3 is TGTGCCTGGAGTTCGGGACAGGTCTTTCCACCCCTCCACTTT.

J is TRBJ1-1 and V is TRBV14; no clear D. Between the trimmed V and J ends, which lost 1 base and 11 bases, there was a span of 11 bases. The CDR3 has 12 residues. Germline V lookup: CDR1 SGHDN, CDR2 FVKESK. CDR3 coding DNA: TGTGCCAGCAGCCAAGGTCGAGTCACGGCTTTCTTT. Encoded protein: CASSQGRVTAFF.

The CDR3 spells CASSGRRHTEAFF. CDR3 DNA: TGTGCCAGTTCGGGCCGACGGCACACTGAAGCTTTCTTT. The gene calls are TRBV6-5 and TRBJ1-1; the D is unclear. Germline values: CDR1 MNHEY, CDR2 SVGAGI. The CDR3 has 13 residues. V gave up 9 bases and J gave up 3 bases, with 14 bases separating them.